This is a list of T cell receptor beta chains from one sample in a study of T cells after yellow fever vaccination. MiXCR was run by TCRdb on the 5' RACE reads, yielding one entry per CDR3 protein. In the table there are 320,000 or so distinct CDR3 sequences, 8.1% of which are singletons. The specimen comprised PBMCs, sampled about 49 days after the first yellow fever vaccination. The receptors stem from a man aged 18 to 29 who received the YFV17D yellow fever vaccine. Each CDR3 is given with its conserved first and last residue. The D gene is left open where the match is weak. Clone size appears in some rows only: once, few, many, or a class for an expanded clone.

CDR3: CASSLIPDTNTGELFF; DNA: TGTGCTAGCAGCTTAATTCCTGACACTAACACCGGGGAGCTGTTTTTT; size: NA; J: TRBJ2-2; D: NA; V: TRBV7-7
CDR3: CAISALGVLAGGTETQYF; DNA: TGTGCCATCAGTGCCCTGGGGGTGCTGGCAGGGGGGACGGAGACCCAGTACTTC; size: NA; J: TRBJ2-5; D: NA; V: TRBV10-3
CDR3: CASSYIRQGVTDTQYF; DNA: TGTGCCAGCAGCTATATACGACAGGGGGTCACAGATACGCAGTATTTT; size: NA; J: TRBJ2-3; D: TRBD1; V: TRBV5-6
CDR3: CSVPNHSGGPGNEQFF; DNA: TGCAGCGTTCCCAACCACAGCGGGGGGCCTGGCAATGAGCAGTTCTTC; size: NA; J: TRBJ2-1; D: TRBD2; V: TRBV29-1
CDR3: CASSAGTGYGYGYTF; DNA: TGTGCCAGCAGCGCCGGGACAGGGTACGGGTATGGCTACACCTTC; size: few; J: TRBJ1-2; D: TRBD1; V: TRBV7-9
CDR3: CASSRDWVTYNEQFF; DNA: TGTGCCAGCAGCCGGGATTGGGTAACGTACAATGAGCAGTTCTTC; size: NA; J: TRBJ2-1; D: NA; V: TRBV5-4
CDR3: CASSSDRGGETQYF; DNA: TGTGCCAGCAGTAGCGACAGGGGTGGAGAGACCCAGTACTTC; size: few; J: TRBJ2-5; D: TRBD1; V: TRBV7-2
CDR3: CASSLSSEQYF; DNA: TGTGCCAGCAGTTTGTCGTCCGAGCAGTACTTC; size: few; J: TRBJ2-7; D: NA; V: TRBV6-2/TRBV6-3
CDR3: CASSLTGLETQYF; DNA: TGTGCCAGCAGTCTGACAGGGTTGGAGACCCAGTACTTC; size: many; J: TRBJ2-5; D: TRBD1; V: TRBV7-3
CDR3: CASSGENQNIQYF; DNA: TGTGCCAGCAGCGGGGAAAATCAAAACATTCAGTACTTC; size: few; J: TRBJ2-4; D: NA; V: TRBV9
CDR3: CASSWTGTNQPQHF; DNA: TGTGCCAGCAGTTGGACAGGGACGAATCAGCCCCAGCATTTT; size: few; J: TRBJ1-5; D: TRBD1; V: TRBV12-3/TRBV12-4
CDR3: CASTRDSETQYF; DNA: TGTGCCAGTACCAGGGATTCGGAGACCCAGTACTTC; size: NA; J: TRBJ2-5; D: NA; V: TRBV19
CDR3: CASSYRGGSELFF; DNA: TGTGCCAGCAGTTATCGGGGGGGGTCGGAGCTGTTTTTT; size: few; J: TRBJ2-2; D: TRBD2; V: TRBV12-3/TRBV12-4
CDR3: CASSLALEDTQYF; DNA: TGTGCCAGCAGCTTAGCGCTGGAAGATACGCAGTATTTT; size: few; J: TRBJ2-3; D: NA; V: TRBV7-6